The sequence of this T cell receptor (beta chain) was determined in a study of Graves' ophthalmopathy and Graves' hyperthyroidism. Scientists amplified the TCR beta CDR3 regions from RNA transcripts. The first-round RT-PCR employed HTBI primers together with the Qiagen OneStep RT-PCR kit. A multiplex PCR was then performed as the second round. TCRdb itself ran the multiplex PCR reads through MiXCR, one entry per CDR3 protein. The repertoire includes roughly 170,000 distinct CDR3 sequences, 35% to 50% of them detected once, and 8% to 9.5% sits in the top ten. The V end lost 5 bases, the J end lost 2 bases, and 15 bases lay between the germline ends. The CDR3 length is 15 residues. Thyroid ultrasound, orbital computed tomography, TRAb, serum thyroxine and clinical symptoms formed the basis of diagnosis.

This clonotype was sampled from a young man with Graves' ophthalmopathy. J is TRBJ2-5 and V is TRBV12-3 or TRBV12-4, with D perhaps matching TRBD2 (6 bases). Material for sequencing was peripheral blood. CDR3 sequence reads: CASSQRGTSQETQYF. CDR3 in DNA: TGTGCCAGCAGTCAACGGGGGACTTCGCAAGAGACCCAGTACTTC.